This TCR beta chain derives from a study of blood T cell repertoires in COVID-19. Overall study context: Nucleic acid was either cDNA or gDNA, and it came from T cells, B-cell-depleted T cells, or PBMCs.

TCRdb keeps only in-frame clones here, not all; method: immunoSEQ multiplex PCR. The sample yields 85,000 to 120,000 clones, roughly four fifths seen once. The CDR3 is 13 amino acids. CDR1 SGHAT and CDR2 FQNNGV come from the germline V gene. The V end was cut by 5 bases, the J end by 7 bases, with 14 bases between. Sequencing input: peripheral blood. This clonotype was sampled from a man in his forties with active or convalescent COVID-19. The chain is built from TRBV11-2 and TRBJ1-1, with a weak D call TRBD1 (5 bases). The CDR3 reads CASSAQLGGEAFF. CDR3 sequence (DNA): TGTGCCAGCAGCGCCCAGCTGGGGGGTGAAGCTTTCTTT.